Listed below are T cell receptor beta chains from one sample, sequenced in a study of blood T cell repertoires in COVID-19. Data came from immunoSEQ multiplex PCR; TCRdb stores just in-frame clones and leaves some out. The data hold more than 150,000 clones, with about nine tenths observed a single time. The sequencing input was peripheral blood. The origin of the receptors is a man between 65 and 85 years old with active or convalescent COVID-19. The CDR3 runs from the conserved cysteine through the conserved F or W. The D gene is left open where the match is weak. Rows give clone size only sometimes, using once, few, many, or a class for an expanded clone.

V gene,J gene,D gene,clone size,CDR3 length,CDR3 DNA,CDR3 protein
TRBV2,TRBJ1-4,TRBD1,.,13,TGTGCCAGCAGAGGCGGGGACAGCGAAAAACTGTTTTTT,CASRGGDSEKLFF
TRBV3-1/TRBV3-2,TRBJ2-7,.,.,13,TGTGCCAGCAGCCCCGGGACAACCTACGAGCAGTACTTC,CASSPGTTYEQYF
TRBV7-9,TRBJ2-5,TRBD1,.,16,TGTGCCAGCAGCTTCGGTGAGACAGGGTCCCAGTGGACCCAGTACTTC,CASSFGETGSQWTQYF
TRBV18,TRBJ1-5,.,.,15,TGTGCCAGCTCACCTACAGGAGTTAGCAATCAGCCCCAGCATTTT,CASSPTGVSNQPQHF
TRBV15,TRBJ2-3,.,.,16,TGTGCCACCAGCAGAGACCCCCAGGGGACCACAGATACGCAGTATTTT,CATSRDPQGTTDTQYF
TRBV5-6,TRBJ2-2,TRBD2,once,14,TGTGCCAGCTGCGGGGGGCCTCTCACCGGGGAGCTGTTTTTT,CASCGGPLTGELFF
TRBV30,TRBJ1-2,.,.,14,TGTGCCTGGAGTGGCCGGCGGGCCTTATATGGCTACACCTTC,CAWSGRRALYGYTF
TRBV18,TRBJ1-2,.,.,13,TGTGCCAGCTCACCACCAGAGAACTATGGCTACACCTTC,CASSPPENYGYTF
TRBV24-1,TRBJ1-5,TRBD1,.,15,TGTGCCACCAGTGGGGGACAGGGGCCCCATCAGCCCCAGCATTTT,CATSGGQGPHQPQHF
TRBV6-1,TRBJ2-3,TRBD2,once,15,TGTGCCAGCCGTCCTGGGGCGGGGGAGACAGATACGCAGTATTTT,CASRPGAGETDTQYF
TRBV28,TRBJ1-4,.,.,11,TGTGCCAGCAGTTTATCCGGAAAACTGTTTTTT,CASSLSGKLFF
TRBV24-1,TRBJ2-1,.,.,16,TGTGCCACCAGTGATTTTAGCGGTAGCTCCTACAATGAGCAGTTCTTC,CATSDFSGSSYNEQFF
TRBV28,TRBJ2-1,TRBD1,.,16,TGTGCCAGCAGATCAGGGGGCCCGGGTTCCTACAATGAGCAGTTCTTC,CASRSGGPGSYNEQFF
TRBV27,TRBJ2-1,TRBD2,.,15,TGTGCCAGCAGTCTCGGACTAGCGGGGCGCAATGAGCAGTTCTTC,CASSLGLAGRNEQFF
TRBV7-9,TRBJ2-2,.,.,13,TGTGCCAGCAGCCTAACCCCCACCGGGGAGCTGTTTTTT,CASSLTPTGELFF
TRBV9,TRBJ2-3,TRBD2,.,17,TGTGCCAGCAGCACCCAACTAGCGGGGCGGGGCGCGGATACGCAGTATTTT,CASSTQLAGRGADTQYF
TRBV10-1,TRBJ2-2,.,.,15,TGCGCCAGCAGTGGGACCGGGACAAGGACCGGGGAGCTGTTTTTT,CASSGTGTRTGELFF
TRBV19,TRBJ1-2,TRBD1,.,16,TGTGCCAGTAGTCCGCGGGGGACAGGAACAAACTATGGCTACACCTTC,CASSPRGTGTNYGYTF
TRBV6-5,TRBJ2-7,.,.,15,TGTGCCAGCAGTTACCCTGGGAGCGGTCCTTACGAGCAGTACTTC,CASSYPGSGPYEQYF
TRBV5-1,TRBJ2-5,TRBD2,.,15,TGCGCCAGCAGCTTGGCCGGCCTAGCGGGTGGGACCCAGTACTTC,CASSLAGLAGGTQYF
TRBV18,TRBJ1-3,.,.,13,TGTGCCAGCTCACCAGGGGGCGAAAACACCATATATTTT,CASSPGGENTIYF
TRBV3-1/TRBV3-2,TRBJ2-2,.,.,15,TGTGCCAGCAGCCAAGGTCAGGGCGGTACCGGGGAGCTGTTTTTT,CASSQGQGGTGELFF
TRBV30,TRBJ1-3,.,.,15,TGTGCCTGGAGTACAGGACAGTCCCCTGGAAACACCATATATTTT,CAWSTGQSPGNTIYF
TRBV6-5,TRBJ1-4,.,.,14,TGTGCCAGCAGAGGACGGGGGGCGCGGGAAAAACTGTTTTTT,CASRGRGAREKLFF
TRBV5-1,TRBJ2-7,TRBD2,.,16,TGCGCCAGCAGCATATCTAGCGGGAGCCGCTCCTACGAGCAGTACTTC,CASSISSGSRSYEQYF
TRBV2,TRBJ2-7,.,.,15,TGTGCCAGCAGTGAACGGTTAAACCTTGGCTACGAGCAGTACTTC,CASSERLNLGYEQYF
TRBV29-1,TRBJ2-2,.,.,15,TGCAGCGTGGCCCGAAGGGGGGGGCGAATCGGGGAGCTGTTTTTT,CSVARRGGRIGELFF